Shown below are 5 T cell receptor beta chains from a single sample sequenced in a study of T cells after yellow fever vaccination. TCRdb processed the 5' RACE reads anew with MiXCR; each CDR3 protein has one entry. The sample consists of some 110,000 distinct CDR3 sequences, approximately 8.4% of them appearing once. Sample: CD8+ T cells sorted from PBMCs, taken 45 days after the yellow fever booster vaccination. Receptors were obtained from a man aged 25 to 40 who received the YFV17D yellow fever vaccine.

This clonotype was counted a few times. The chain uses TRBV15 and TRBJ2-7; weak D call: TRBD1 (6 bases). There are 13 residues in the CDR3. V shed 3 bases and J shed 2 bases, with 8 bases lying between them. Germline V CDR1 and CDR2: LNHNV, YYDKDF (reference sequence). Here the CDR3 DNA reads TGTGCCACCAGCAGGGACAGCCCCTACGAGCAGTACTTC. This sequence encodes CATSRDSPYEQYF.

This CDR3 reads CASSRYNNEQFF. The CDR3 DNA sequence: TGTGCCAGCAGCCGTTACAACAATGAGCAGTTCTTC. J is TRBJ2-1 and V is TRBV11-2; D not certain. The CDR3 contains 12 residues. Trimming cost V 5 bases and J 5 bases, with 7 bases left between them. Germline CDR1 is SGHAT and CDR2 is FQNNGV.

This clonotype occurred a few times. The chain carries TRBV5-1 and TRBJ2-7; possibly TRBD2 for D (7 bases). Trimming left V 4 bases short and J 4 bases short, with 18 bases between. There are 15 residues in the CDR3. The germline gives CDR1 SGHRS, CDR2 YFSETQ. The CDR3 loop is CASSLASGGAYEQYF. CDR3 DNA sequence: TGCGCCAGCAGCCTGGCCTCGGGGGGCGCGTACGAGCAGTACTTC.

This clonotype was seen only once. This may stem from a read error, because a much larger clone lies one nucleotide away. V gene TRBV20-1 combines with J gene TRBJ2-1, with 9 bases identical to TRBD2. With 6 bases clipped from V and 10 bases from J, the junction kept 7 bases outside the gene matches. Germline loops: CDR1 DFQATT, CDR2 SNEGSKA (reference sequence). CDR3 size: 12 residues. In DNA form, the CDR3 reads TGCAGTGCCCCGGGACTAGCAAAAGAGCAGTTCTTC. It codes for CSAPGLAKEQFF.

The sample holds a few counts of this clonotype. The chain couples TRBV14 to TRBJ2-7; 9 bases are a match to TRBD1. The CDR3 is made up of 15 amino acids. CDR1 is SGHDN, CDR2 FVKESK, per germline. With 5 bases clipped from V and 4 bases from J, the junction kept 9 bases outside the gene matches. CDR3 coding DNA: TGTGCCAGCAGCATTGGACAGGGGATAAGGTACGAGCAGTACTTC. Its translation is CASSIGQGIRYEQYF.